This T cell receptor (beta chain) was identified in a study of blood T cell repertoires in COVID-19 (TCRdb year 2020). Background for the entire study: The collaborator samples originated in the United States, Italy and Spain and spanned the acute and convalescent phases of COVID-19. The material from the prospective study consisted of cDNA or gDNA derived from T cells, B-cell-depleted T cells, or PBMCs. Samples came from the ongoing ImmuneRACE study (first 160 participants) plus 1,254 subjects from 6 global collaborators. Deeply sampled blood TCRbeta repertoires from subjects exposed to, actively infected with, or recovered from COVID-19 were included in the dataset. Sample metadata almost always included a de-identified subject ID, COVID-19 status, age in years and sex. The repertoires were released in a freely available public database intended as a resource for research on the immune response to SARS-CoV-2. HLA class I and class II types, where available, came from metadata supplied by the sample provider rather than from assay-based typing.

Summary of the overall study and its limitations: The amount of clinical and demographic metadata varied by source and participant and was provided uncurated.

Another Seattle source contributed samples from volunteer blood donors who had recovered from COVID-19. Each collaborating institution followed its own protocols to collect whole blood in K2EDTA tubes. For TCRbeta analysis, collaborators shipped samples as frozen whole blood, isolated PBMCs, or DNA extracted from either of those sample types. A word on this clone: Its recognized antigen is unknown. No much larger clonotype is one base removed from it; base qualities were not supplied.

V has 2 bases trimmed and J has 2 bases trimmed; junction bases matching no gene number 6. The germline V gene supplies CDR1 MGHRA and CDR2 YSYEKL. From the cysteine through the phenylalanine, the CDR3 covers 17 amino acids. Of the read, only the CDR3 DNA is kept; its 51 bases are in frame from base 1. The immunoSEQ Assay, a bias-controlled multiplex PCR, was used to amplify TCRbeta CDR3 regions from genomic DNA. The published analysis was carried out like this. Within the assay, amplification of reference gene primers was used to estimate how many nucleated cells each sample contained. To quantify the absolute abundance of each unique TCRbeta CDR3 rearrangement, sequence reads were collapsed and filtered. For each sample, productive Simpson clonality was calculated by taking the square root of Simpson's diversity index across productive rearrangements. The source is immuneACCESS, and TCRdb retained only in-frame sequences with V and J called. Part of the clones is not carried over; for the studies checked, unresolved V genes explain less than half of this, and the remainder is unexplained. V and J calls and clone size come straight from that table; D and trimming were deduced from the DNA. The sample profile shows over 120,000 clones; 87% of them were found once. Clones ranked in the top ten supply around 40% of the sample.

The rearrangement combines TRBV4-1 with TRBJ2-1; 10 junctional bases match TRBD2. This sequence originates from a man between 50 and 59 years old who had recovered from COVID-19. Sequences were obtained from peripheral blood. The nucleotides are TGCGCCAGCAGCCAATCAGTAGCGGGGGGTCCCTACAATGAGCAGTTCTTC. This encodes CASSQSVAGGPYNEQFF.